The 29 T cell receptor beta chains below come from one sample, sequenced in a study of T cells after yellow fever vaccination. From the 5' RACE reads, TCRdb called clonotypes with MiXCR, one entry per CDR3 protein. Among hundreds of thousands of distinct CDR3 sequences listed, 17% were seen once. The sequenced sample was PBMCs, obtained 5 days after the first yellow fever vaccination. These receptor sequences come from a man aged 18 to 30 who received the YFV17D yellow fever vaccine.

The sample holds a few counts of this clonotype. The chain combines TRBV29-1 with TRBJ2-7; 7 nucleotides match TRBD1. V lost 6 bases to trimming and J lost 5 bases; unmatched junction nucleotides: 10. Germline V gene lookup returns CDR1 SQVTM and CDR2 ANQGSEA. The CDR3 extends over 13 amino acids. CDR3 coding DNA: TGCAGCGTGACAGGGACCTCGATCCACGAGCAGTACGTC. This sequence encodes CSVTGTSIHEQYV.

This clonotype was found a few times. CDR3: CASSPPLGETQYF. The CDR3 DNA follows: TGTGCCAGCAGCCCACCACTGGGGGAGACCCAGTACTTC. The chain couples TRBV7-9 to TRBJ2-5; D is uncertain. The germline V gene encodes CDR1 SEHNR and CDR2 FQNEAQ (reference sequence). Trimming shortened V by 5 bases and J by 5 bases, and 12 bases separated the two germline ends. The length of the CDR3 is 13 residues.

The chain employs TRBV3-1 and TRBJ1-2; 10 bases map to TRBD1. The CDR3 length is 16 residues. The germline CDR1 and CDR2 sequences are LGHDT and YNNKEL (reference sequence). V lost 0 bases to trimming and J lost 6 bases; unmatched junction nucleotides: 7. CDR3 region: CASSQERTGGKDGYTF. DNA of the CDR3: TGTGCCAGCAGCCAAGAAAGGACAGGGGGTAAGGATGGCTACACCTTC.

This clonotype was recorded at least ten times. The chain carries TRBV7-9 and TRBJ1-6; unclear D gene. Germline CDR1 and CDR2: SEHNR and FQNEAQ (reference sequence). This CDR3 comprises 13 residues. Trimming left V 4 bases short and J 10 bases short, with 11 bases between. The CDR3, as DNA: TGTGCCAGCAGCTCCTGGACCGGGTCACCCCTCCACTTT. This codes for CASSSWTGSPLHF.

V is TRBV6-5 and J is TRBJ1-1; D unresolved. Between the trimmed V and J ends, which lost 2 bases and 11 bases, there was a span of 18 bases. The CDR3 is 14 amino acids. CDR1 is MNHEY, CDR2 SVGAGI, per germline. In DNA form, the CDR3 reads TGTGCCAGCAGTTACAGGTTCACTCCCTTAATGGCTTTCTTT. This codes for CASSYRFTPLMAFF.

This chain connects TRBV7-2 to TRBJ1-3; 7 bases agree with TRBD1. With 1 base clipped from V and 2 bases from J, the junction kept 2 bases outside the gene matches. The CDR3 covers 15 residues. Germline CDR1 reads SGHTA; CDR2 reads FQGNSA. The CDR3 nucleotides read TGTGCCAGCAGCTTAGAGGGGGCGGCTGGAAACACCATATATTTT. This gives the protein CASSLEGAAGNTIYF.

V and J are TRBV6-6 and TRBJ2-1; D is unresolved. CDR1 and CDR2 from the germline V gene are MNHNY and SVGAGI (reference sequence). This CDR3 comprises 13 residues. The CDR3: CAVVLGSYNEQFF. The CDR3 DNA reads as TGTGCAGTTGTCCTGGGCTCCTACAATGAGCAGTTCTTC.

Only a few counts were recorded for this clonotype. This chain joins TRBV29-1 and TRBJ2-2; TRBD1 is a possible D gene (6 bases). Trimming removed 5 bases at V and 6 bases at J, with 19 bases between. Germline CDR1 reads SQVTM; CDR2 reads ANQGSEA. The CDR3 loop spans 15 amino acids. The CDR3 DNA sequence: TGCAGCGTTTCCCAGGGGCTCTTCGGTGCCGGGGAGCTGTTTTTT. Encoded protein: CSVSQGLFGAGELFF.

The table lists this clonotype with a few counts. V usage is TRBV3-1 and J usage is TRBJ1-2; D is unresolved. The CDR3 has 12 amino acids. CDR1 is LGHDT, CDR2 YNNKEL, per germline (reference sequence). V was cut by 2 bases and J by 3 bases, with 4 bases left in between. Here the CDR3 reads CASSQLYYGYTF. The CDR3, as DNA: TGTGCCAGCAGCCAACTTTACTATGGCTACACCTTC.

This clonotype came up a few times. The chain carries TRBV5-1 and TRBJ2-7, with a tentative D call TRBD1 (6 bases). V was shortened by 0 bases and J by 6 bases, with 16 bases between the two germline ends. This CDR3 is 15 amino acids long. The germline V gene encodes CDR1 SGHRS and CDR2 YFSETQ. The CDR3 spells CASSLETGFYREQYF. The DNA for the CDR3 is TGCGCCAGCAGCTTGGAAACAGGGTTTTATCGCGAGCAGTACTTC. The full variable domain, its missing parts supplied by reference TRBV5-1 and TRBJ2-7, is KAGVTQTPRYLIKTRGQQVTLSCSPISGHRSVSWYQQTPGQGLQFLFEYFSETQRNKGNFPGRFSGRQFSNSRSEMNVSTLELGDSALYLCASSLETGFYREQYFGPGTRLTVT.

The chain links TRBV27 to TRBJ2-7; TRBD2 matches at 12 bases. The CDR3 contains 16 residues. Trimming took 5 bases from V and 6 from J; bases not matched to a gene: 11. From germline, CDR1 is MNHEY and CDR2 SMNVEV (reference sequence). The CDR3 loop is CASSPGTSGRPSEQYV. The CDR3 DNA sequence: TGTGCCAGCAGTCCCGGGACTAGCGGGCGACCCTCCGAGCAGTACGTC.

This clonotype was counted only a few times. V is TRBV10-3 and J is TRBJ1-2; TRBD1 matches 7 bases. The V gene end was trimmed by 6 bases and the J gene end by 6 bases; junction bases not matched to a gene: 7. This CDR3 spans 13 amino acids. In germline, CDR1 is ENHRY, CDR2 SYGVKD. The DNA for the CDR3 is TGTGCCATCAGGACAGGGTACGAAGATGGCTACACCTTC. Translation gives CAIRTGYEDGYTF.

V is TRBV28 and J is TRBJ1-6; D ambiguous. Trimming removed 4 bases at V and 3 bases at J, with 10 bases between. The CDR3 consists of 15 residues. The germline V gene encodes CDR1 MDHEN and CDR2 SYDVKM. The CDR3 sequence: CASSYSTVYNSPLHF. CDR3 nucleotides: TGTGCCAGCAGTTACAGTACAGTCTATAATTCACCCCTCCACTTT.

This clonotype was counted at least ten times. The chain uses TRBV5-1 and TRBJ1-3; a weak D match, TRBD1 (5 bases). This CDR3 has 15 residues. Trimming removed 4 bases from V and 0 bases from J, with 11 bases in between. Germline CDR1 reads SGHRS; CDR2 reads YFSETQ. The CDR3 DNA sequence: TGCGCCAGCAGCGGGCGGGGGTCCTCTGGAAACACCATATATTTT. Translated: CASSGRGSSGNTIYF.

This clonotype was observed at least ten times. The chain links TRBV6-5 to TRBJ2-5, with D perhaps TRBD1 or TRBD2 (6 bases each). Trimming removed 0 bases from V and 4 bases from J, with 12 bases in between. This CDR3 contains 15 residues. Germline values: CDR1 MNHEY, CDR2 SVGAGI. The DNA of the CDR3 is TGTGCCAGCAGTTACTCTACGAAGGGGGGAGAGACCCAGTACTTC. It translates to CASSYSTKGGETQYF.

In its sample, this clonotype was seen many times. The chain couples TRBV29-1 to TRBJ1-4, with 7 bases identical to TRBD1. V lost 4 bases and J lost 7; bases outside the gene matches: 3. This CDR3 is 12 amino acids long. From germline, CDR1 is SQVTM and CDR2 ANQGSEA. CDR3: CSVGQGSEKLFF. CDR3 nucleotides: TGCAGCGTTGGACAGGGCTCTGAAAAACTGTTTTTT.

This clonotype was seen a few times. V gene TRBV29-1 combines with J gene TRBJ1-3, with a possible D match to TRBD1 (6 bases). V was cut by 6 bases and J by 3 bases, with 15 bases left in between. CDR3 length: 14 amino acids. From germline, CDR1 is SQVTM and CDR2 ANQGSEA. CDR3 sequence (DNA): TGCAGCGTAGACCGTACAGGGAATGGAAACACCATATATTTT. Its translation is CSVDRTGNGNTIYF.

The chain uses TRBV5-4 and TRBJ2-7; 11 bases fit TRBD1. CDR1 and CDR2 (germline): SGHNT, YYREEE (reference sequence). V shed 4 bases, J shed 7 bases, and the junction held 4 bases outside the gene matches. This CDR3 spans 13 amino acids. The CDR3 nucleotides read TGTGCCAGCAGCCGGACAGGGGGCGGGGAGCAGTACGTC. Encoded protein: CASSRTGGGEQYV.

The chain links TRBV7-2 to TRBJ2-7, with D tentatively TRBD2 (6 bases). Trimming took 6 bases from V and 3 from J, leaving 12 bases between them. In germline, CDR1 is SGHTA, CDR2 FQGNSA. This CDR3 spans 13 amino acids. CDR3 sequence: CASSRMRDYEQYV. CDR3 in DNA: TGTGCCAGCAGTAGAATGCGGGACTACGAGCAGTACGTC.

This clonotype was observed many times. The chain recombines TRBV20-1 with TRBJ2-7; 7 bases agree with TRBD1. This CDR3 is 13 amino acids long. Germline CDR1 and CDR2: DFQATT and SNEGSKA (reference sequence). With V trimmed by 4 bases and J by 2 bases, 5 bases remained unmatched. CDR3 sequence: CSATGTATYEQYV. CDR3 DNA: TGCAGTGCTACCGGGACAGCTACCTACGAGCAGTACGTC.

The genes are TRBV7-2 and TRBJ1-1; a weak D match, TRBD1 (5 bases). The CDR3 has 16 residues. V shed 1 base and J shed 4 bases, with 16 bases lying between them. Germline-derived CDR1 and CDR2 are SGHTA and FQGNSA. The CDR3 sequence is CASSLVLRPGGTEAFF. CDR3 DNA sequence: TGTGCCAGCAGCTTAGTGCTCCGGCCTGGGGGCACTGAAGCTTTCTTT.

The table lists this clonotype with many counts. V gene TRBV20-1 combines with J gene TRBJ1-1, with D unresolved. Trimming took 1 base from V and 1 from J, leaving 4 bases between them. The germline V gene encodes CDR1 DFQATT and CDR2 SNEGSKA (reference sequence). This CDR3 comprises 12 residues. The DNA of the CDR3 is TGCAGTGCTAGAGGCGGGAACACTGAAGCTTTCTTT. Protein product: CSARGGNTEAFF.

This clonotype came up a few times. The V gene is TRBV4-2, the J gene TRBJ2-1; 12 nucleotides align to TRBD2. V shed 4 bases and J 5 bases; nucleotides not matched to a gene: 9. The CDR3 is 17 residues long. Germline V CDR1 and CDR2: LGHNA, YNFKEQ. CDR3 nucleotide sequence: TGTGCCAGCAGCCTGGGACTAGCGGGCTATGTCGACAATGAGCAGTTCTTC. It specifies CASSLGLAGYVDNEQFF.

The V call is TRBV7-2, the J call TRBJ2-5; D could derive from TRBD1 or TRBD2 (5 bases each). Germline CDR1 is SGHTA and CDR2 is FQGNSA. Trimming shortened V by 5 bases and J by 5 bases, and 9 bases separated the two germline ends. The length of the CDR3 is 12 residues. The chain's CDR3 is CASSPGTETQYF. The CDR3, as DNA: TGTGCCAGCAGCCCCGGGACGGAGACCCAGTACTTC.

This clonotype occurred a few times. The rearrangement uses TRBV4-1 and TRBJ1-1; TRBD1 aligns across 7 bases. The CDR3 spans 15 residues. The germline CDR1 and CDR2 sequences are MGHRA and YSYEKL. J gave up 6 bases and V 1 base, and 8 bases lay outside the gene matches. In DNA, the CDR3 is TGCGCCAGCAGCCAAGGTAACACAGGGGAGGCTGAAGCTTTCTTT. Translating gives CASSQGNTGEAEAFF.

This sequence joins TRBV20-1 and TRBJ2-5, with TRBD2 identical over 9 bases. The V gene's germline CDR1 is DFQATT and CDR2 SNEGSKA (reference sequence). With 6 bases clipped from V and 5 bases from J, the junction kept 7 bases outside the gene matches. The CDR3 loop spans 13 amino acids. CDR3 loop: CSAENAGGETQYF. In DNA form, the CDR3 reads TGCAGTGCCGAAAATGCGGGGGGGGAGACCCAGTACTTC.

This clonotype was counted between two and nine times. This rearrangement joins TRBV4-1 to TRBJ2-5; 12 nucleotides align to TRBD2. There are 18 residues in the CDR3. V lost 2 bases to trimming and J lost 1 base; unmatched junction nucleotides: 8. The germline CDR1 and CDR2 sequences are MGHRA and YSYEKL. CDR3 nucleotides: TGCGCCAGCAGCCAAAGGGCCACTAGCGGGGGGCCCCAAGAGACCCAGTACTTC. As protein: CASSQRATSGGPQETQYF.

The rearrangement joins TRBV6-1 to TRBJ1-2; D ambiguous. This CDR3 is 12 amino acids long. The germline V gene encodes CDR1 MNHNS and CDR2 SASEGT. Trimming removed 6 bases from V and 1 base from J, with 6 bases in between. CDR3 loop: CASRGNNYGYTF. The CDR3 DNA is TGTGCCAGCAGAGGGAATAACTATGGCTACACCTTC.

The CDR3 is CASSPGHSEEQYF. The CDR3 bases are TGTGCCAGCAGCCCCGGACATTCGGAGGAGCAGTACTTC. The rearrangement uses TRBV9 and TRBJ2-7, with a tentative D call TRBD1 (5 bases). There are 13 residues in the CDR3. CDR1 and CDR2 from the germline V gene are SGDLS and YYNGEE. Trimming left V 4 bases short and J 7 bases short, with 15 bases between.